These 18 T cell receptor beta chains originate from one sample sequenced in a study of T-cell reconstitution after alpha-beta-depleted transplantation in children. Unique molecular identifiers were incorporated into the prepared TCRbeta library. TCRdb reprocessed the PCR reads with MiXCR, giving one entry per CDR3 protein. The sample lists under 750,000 distinct CDR3 sequences; 20% to 25% were seen once. This sample comprised PBMCs, mostly from graft donor cells, obtained 360 days after TCRalphabeta/CD19-depleted stem cell transplant. The receptors stem from a boy under two years old who had a stem cell transplant for acute myeloid leukemia, so the T cells may come from the graft donor.

V usage is TRBV18 and J usage is TRBJ2-1; 12 bases agree with TRBD1. V trimming: 3 bases; J trimming: 7 bases; junction bases outside the gene matches: 13. The germline CDR1 and CDR2 sequences are KGHSH and LQKENI. The CDR3 contains 18 residues. CDR3 nucleotides: TGTGCCAGCTCACCGAGGGGGATACCGGGACAGGGGGCAAATGAGCAGTTCTTC. This codes for CASSPRGIPGQGANEQFF.

Note on this clonotype: An end of the junction differs from the germline gene, which may be a read error. The gene calls are TRBV15 and TRBJ2-3; D gene uncertain. Germline V gives CDR1 LNHNV, CDR2 YYDKDF (reference sequence). This CDR3 region has 14 residues. The chain's CDR3 is CATSRDLRGDKQYF. As DNA, the CDR3 is TGTGCCACCAGCAGAGATCTACGTGGAGATAAGCAGTATTTT.

This clonotype came up a few times. This sequence joins TRBV9 and TRBJ2-1, with unresolved D. Trimming stripped 3 bases from V and 8 bases from J, with 12 bases between. CDR3 length equals 13 residues. Germline lookup yields CDR1 SGDLS and CDR2 YYNGEE. The CDR3 nucleotides read TGTGCCAGCAGCGGCATAGCATTCTATGAGCAGTTCTTC. Translating it yields CASSGIAFYEQFF. Using reference TRBV9 and TRBJ2-1 for the parts outside the CDR3, the full variable domain is DSGVTQTPKHLITATGQRVTLRCSPRSGDLSVYWYQQSLDQGLQFLIQYYNGEERAKGNILERFSAQQFPDLHSELNLSSLELGDSALYFCASSGIAFYEQFFGPGTRLTVL.

This clonotype has just a few counts. The rearrangement joins TRBV15 to TRBJ2-5; D is undetermined. This CDR3 spans 14 amino acids. V was cut by 0 bases and J by 1 base, with 6 bases left in between. Germline V gene lookup returns CDR1 LNHNV and CDR2 YYDKDF (reference sequence). As DNA, the CDR3 is TGTGCCACCAGCAGAGATGGAACCCAAGAGACCCAGTACTTC. Translation gives CATSRDGTQETQYF.

This clonotype was seen many times. The chain links TRBV12-3 or TRBV12-4 to TRBJ2-7, with a tentative D call TRBD1 (5 bases). Trimming stripped 6 bases from V and 2 bases from J, with 14 bases between. This CDR3 is 14 amino acids long. Here the CDR3 reads CASSPRGNPYEQYF. The CDR3 DNA reads as TGTGCCAGCAGCCCTAGGGGTAACCCCTACGAGCAGTACTTC.

The chain employs TRBV9 and TRBJ2-2, with a tentative D call TRBD1 (6 bases). Germline CDR1 SGDLS, CDR2 YYNGEE. The CDR3 extends over 14 amino acids. With 7 bases removed from V and 0 bases from J, the gap between germline ends came to 10 bases. Here the CDR3 DNA reads TGTGCCAGCCGACAGGCTTCGAACACCGGGGAGCTGTTTTTT. It specifies CASRQASNTGELFF.

This rearrangement joins TRBV7-2 to TRBJ2-5; no reliable D call. The CDR3 is 13 amino acids. Germline V gene sequence: CDR1 SGHTA, CDR2 FQGNSA. Trimming removed 6 bases from V and 1 base from J, with 9 bases in between. The CDR3 loop reads CASRTYPQETQYF. For the CDR3, the DNA is TGTGCCAGCAGGACCTACCCCCAAGAGACCCAGTACTTC.

This clonotype was counted many times. A read error may produce the germline difference seen at one junction end. The chain couples TRBV5-1 to TRBJ2-1; unclear D gene. The CDR3 consists of 15 residues. Germline V gives CDR1 SGHRS, CDR2 YFSETQ. The DNA of the CDR3 is TGTGCCAGCAGCTTAGGAGCCTCCTCCTACAATGAGCAGTTCTTC. It yields the protein CASSLGASSYNEQFF.

With regard to this clonotype: It may be a read error: a sequence one base away is much more abundant. The J gene is TRBJ2-1, the V gene TRBV7-9; 7 bases are shared with TRBD1. V lost 5 bases and J lost 3; bases outside the gene matches: 4. The CDR3 is 14 amino acids. CDR1 is SEHNR, CDR2 FQNEAQ, per germline (reference sequence). CDR3 amino acids: CASSPTGRYNEQFF. Here the CDR3 DNA reads TGTGCCAGCAGCCCGACAGGGCGCTACAATGAGCAGTTCTTC.

Worth noting for this clonotype: A read error may explain this, as a much larger clone is one base away. The chain links TRBV10-3 to TRBJ2-7; 8 nucleotides align to TRBD2. V was pared by 0 bases and J by 3 bases, with 4 bases of the junction left unmatched. The CDR3 totals 15 residues. Per the germline V gene, CDR1 is ENHRY and CDR2 is SYGVKD. The CDR3 sequence is CAISESAGAGYEQYF. The CDR3 region has the DNA TGTGCCATCAGTGAGTCAGCGGGGGCGGGCTACGAGCAGTACTTC.

This sequence joins TRBV20-1 and TRBJ2-5, with 11 bases that match TRBD1. This CDR3 spans 14 amino acids. The germline gives CDR1 DFQATT, CDR2 SNEGSKA (reference sequence). V shed 1 base and J 4 bases; nucleotides not matched to a gene: 2. The CDR3 loop reads CSARGDRGRETQYF. As DNA, the CDR3 is TGCAGTGCTAGAGGGGACAGGGGGAGAGAGACCCAGTACTTC.

V is TRBV27 and J is TRBJ2-7; D may be TRBD2 (5 bases). This CDR3 spans 18 amino acids. V lost 6 bases and J 5 bases, leaving 29 bases between the germline ends. CDR1 and CDR2 (germline): MNHEY, SMNVEV (reference sequence). CDR3 nucleotides: TGTGCCAGCAGCCATGGAGTGATTAGGCCCCCGGGAATCGACGAGCAGTACTTC. Its protein product is CASSHGVIRPPGIDEQYF.

This clonotype was counted only a few times. The rearrangement uses TRBV20-1 and TRBJ1-2; 11 nucleotides match TRBD1. V gave up 4 bases and J gave up 6 bases; unmatched junction bases: 4. In germline, CDR1 is DFQATT, CDR2 SNEGSKA (reference sequence). This CDR3 is 13 amino acids long. CDR3 residues: CSATGTGGHGYTF. As DNA, the CDR3 is TGCAGTGCTACCGGGACAGGGGGACATGGCTACACCTTC.

This clonotype has a handful of counts. The V call is TRBV10-3, the J call TRBJ2-1, with D maybe TRBD2 (7 bases). The V gene's germline CDR1 is ENHRY and CDR2 SYGVKD. Trimming took off 4 bases at V and 3 bases at J, with 13 bases between the two ends. The CDR3 has 15 amino acids. In DNA, the CDR3 is TGTGCCATCAGTGGCGGCGGGGGCCTCTACAATGAGCAGTTCTTC. Amino acid sequence: CAISGGGGLYNEQFF.

The gene calls are TRBV20-1 and TRBJ2-7; TRBD2 is a possible D gene (6 bases). Germline CDR1 is DFQATT and CDR2 is SNEGSKA (reference sequence). The CDR3 is 18 amino acids. V lost 6 bases and J lost 0, with 27 bases in between. The CDR3 DNA reads as TGCAGTGCCGTCCGCAACCACCTCCTAGCGCGTCTCTCCTACGAGCAGTACGTC. Translation: CSAVRNHLLARLSYEQYV.

This chain connects TRBV20-1 to TRBJ2-3; D tentatively fits TRBD1 or TRBD2 (5 bases each). This CDR3 region has 12 residues. Trimming stripped 6 bases from V and 7 bases from J, with 14 bases between. CDR1 and CDR2 from the germline V gene are DFQATT and SNEGSKA (reference sequence). CDR3 bases: TGCAGTGCAAGTGGGAGACAGAATACGCAGTATTTT. As protein: CSASGRQNTQYF.

The chain recombines TRBV4-3 with TRBJ2-5; D may be TRBD2 (6 bases). This CDR3 region has 13 residues. Germline loops: CDR1 LGHNA, CDR2 YSLEER. Trimming took 1 base from V and 5 from J, leaving 8 bases between them. The CDR3: CASSQGRGETQYF. The CDR3 region has the DNA TGCGCCAGCAGCCAAGGGCGGGGTGAGACCCAGTACTTC.

This clonotype has at least ten counts. V gene TRBV20-1 combines with J gene TRBJ1-2; 7 bases match TRBD1. This CDR3 is built from 16 residues. J lost 0 bases, V lost 2 bases, and 9 bases had no gene match. CDR1 is DFQATT, CDR2 SNEGSKA, per germline (reference sequence). The CDR3 DNA reads as TGCAGTGCTAGAACTTTAGGGACAGCCCCTAACTATGGCTACACCTTC. Translation: CSARTLGTAPNYGYTF.